This TCR beta chain was retrieved from a study of blood T cells in healthy people across ages. The CDR3 is 16 residues long. Germline V gene lookup returns CDR1 SGHTA and CDR2 FQGNSA. The V gene lost 1 base and the J gene lost 4 bases, with 16 bases spanning the gap. A J-beta primer mix and a sample-barcoded 5' primer were used in a second PCR of about 7 to 12 cycles. A single record per CDR3 protein comes from TCRdb applying MiXCR to the 5' RACE reads. The sample lists over 600,000 distinct CDR3 sequences; around 50% were seen once. This clonotype was seen a few times. The chain carries TRBV7-2 and TRBJ2-5; possible D gene TRBD1, 6 bases. Sequencing input: blood. The TCR originated in a man aged 80 or over in good health. For the CDR3, the DNA is TGTGCCAGCAGCTTAGTATTTGGCGTAGGGGGAGAGACCCAGTACTTC. Its translation is CASSLVFGVGGETQYF. The full variable domain, with the rest looked up from reference TRBV7-2 and TRBJ2-5, is GAGVSQSPSNKVTEKGKDVELRCDPISGHTALYWYRQSLGQGLEFLIYFQGNSAPDKSGLPSDRFSAERTGGSVSTLTIQRTQQEDSAVYLCASSLVFGVGGETQYFGPGTRLLVL.